Presented here are 17 T cell receptor beta chains from one specimen sequenced in a study of cytomegalovirus exposure and HLA in healthy donors. PCR primers comprised 60 Vbeta and 13 Jbeta primers. Profiled with immunoSEQ multiplex PCR; TCRdb holds only in-frame clones, not every one. The data show over 45,000 clones, with 75% to 80% seen just once and approximately 1.3% held by the top ten. What was sequenced was PBMCs. The receptors derive from a female donor in good health and CMV-seronegative.

The chain is built from TRBV2 and TRBJ1-2; 8 positions match TRBD1. Per the germline V gene, CDR1 is SNHLY and CDR2 is FYNNEI. The junction had 9 bases not matched to a gene; V was cut back by 4 bases and J by 2 bases. The CDR3 loop spans 16 amino acids. Here the CDR3 DNA reads TGTGCCAGCAGTGCAGCCGGGACAGGCTTGAACTATGGCTACACCTTC. It translates to CASSAAGTGLNYGYTF.

V usage is TRBV6-5 and J usage is TRBJ2-7; 7 bases fit TRBD2. V was clipped by 2 bases and J by 3 bases; unmatched bases: 10. This CDR3 is 16 amino acids long. CDR1 is MNHEY and CDR2 is SVGAGI in the germline V gene. CDR3 sequence: CASSYTSSGALYEQYF. The CDR3 DNA follows: TGTGCCAGCAGTTACACCTCCAGCGGGGCCCTCTACGAGCAGTACTTC.

This clone occurred a few times. The rearrangement joins TRBV29-1 to TRBJ2-7; D unresolved. Germline V gene data show CDR1 as SQVTM and CDR2 as ANQGSEA. CDR3 length: 12 amino acids. V was trimmed by 4 bases and J by 2 bases, leaving 9 bases between them. The CDR3 DNA reads as TGCAGCGTTGGCTATGCCACCTACGAGCAGTACTTC. It is translated as CSVGYATYEQYF.

The chain uses TRBV7-9 and TRBJ2-2; TRBD1 matches at 7 bases. The CDR3 has 15 amino acids. CDR1 is SEHNR, CDR2 FQNEAQ, per germline (reference sequence). J was trimmed by 1 base and V by 5 bases; bases with no gene match: 4. The CDR3 loop reads CASSLRQGNTGELFF. In DNA form, the CDR3 reads TGTGCCAGCAGCCTTAGACAGGGGAACACCGGGGAGCTGTTTTTT.

CDR3: CASSTRTGENQPQHF. The CDR3 nucleotides read TGTGCCAGCAGCACCCGGACAGGGGAAAATCAGCCCCAGCATTTT. The V gene is TRBV6-6, the J gene TRBJ1-5, with 9 bases matching TRBD1. V trimming: 6 bases; J trimming: 4 bases; junction bases outside the gene matches: 7. CDR1 is MNHNY and CDR2 is SVGAGI in the germline V gene (reference sequence). CDR3 length: 15 residues.

This clone was observed a few times. This chain joins TRBV7-3 and TRBJ2-1; 10 positions match TRBD2. V shed 5 bases and J 2 bases; nucleotides not matched to a gene: 3. The V gene's germline CDR1 is SGHTA and CDR2 FQGTGA. The length of the CDR3 is 15 residues. The CDR3, as DNA: TGTGCCAGCAGCATCACTAGCGGGACCTACAATGAGCAGTTCTTC. This gives the protein CASSITSGTYNEQFF.

The chain uses TRBV6-5 and TRBJ1-2, with TRBD1 identical over 7 bases. Trimming removed 7 bases from V and 4 bases from J; junction bases left unmatched: 12. There are 15 residues in the CDR3. In germline, CDR1 is MNHEY, CDR2 SVGAGI. The CDR3 DNA follows: TGTGCCAGCAAAAACCCCCGGACAGGTTCCTATGGCTACACCTTC. It specifies CASKNPRTGSYGYTF.

The chain joins TRBV6-7 to TRBJ2-1; D is possibly TRBD1 (5 bases). TRBV6-7 is given ORF status, its function remaining uncertain. Trimming took off 7 bases at V and 9 bases at J, with 7 bases between the two ends. This CDR3 spans 10 amino acids. DNA for the CDR3: TGTGCCAGCAAGGGGTCTGAGCAGTTCTTC. It yields the protein CASKGSEQFF.

The chain recombines TRBV5-4 with TRBJ1-1; the D gene is possibly TRBD1 (6 bases). Trimming removed 4 bases from V and 4 bases from J, with 14 bases in between. In germline, CDR1 is SGHNT, CDR2 YYREEE (reference sequence). The CDR3 spans 14 residues. In DNA, the CDR3 is TGTGCCAGCAGCCCCCAAACAGGGTTCACTGAAGCTTTCTTT. Its translation: CASSPQTGFTEAFF.

This chain uses TRBV19 with TRBJ1-2; D possibly corresponds to TRBD1 (5 bases). Germline V gene data show CDR1 as LNHDA and CDR2 as SQIVND (reference sequence). CDR3 size: 16 residues. The V and J ends lost 6 bases and 4 bases respectively, with 21 bases between them. In DNA, the CDR3 is TGTGCCAGTAGATACCCTCCAGGACAAACAACCTATGGCTACACCTTC. As protein: CASRYPPGQTTYGYTF.

This chain links TRBV5-1 with TRBJ1-2; a possible D gene is TRBD1 (6 bases). Trimming pared 0 bases from V and 2 bases from J, leaving 14 bases between. Germline V gene data show CDR1 as SGHRS and CDR2 as YFSETQ. This CDR3 contains 16 residues. The CDR3 reads CASSLVGGQTNYGYTF. In nucleotides, the CDR3 is TGCGCCAGCAGCTTGGTCGGTGGACAGACGAACTATGGCTACACCTTC.

Comment on this clone: The junction and the germline gene differ at one end; a read error may be behind it. CDR3 protein: CATSVRGVSYNPPLHF. The CDR3 nucleotides are TGTGCCACCAGCGTCCGTGGAGTATCCTATAATCCACCCCTCCACTTT. This chain uses TRBV15 with TRBJ1-6; D is ambiguous. This CDR3 is built from 16 residues. The germline V gene encodes CDR1 LNHNV and CDR2 YYDKDF (reference sequence).

The V gene is TRBV2, the J gene TRBJ1-5, with 9 nucleotides matching TRBD1. Trimming removed 8 bases from V and 3 bases from J; junction bases left unmatched: 17. The CDR3 runs 18 residues. The germline V gene encodes CDR1 SNHLY and CDR2 FYNNEI. For the CDR3, the DNA is TGTGCCAGCGCGGTGCCGGGACAGGGATCGTCCGTCAATCAGCCCCAGCATTTT. Its protein is CASAVPGQGSSVNQPQHF.

The chain carries TRBV30 and TRBJ1-5; 7 bases are shared with TRBD1. Trimming cost V 5 bases and J 5 bases; bases outside gene matches: 6. In germline, CDR1 is GTSNPN, CDR2 SVGIG (reference sequence). CDR3 size: 13 residues. The chain's CDR3 is CAWATRGDQPQHF. The CDR3 DNA reads as TGTGCCTGGGCCACCAGGGGGGATCAGCCCCAGCATTTT.

The rearrangement uses TRBV11-3 and TRBJ1-4; D not resolved. CDR3 length: 17 amino acids. Trimming removed 2 bases from V and 8 bases from J, with 21 bases in between. Germline CDR1 is SGHNT and CDR2 is YENEEA. CDR3 nucleotide sequence: TGTGCCAGCAGCTTAAGTCCCTTTTTCGCCCTCAGGGAAAAACTGTTTTTT. Translating it yields CASSLSPFFALREKLFF.

The chain employs TRBV7-2 and TRBJ1-1; tentative D call: TRBD1 (6 bases). V was trimmed by 5 bases and J by 1 base, leaving 17 bases between them. Germline V gives CDR1 SGHTA, CDR2 FQGNSA. The CDR3 has 16 residues. As DNA, the CDR3 is TGTGCCAGCAGCCGACCTTCTCAGGGGCCGAACACTGAAGCTTTCTTT. This codes for CASSRPSQGPNTEAFF.

The chain has TRBV5-8 and TRBJ1-1, with D tentatively TRBD1 (6 bases). V shed 0 bases and J shed 1 base, with 13 bases lying between them. The germline V gene has CDR1 SGHTS and CDR2 YDEGEE. The CDR3 contains 16 residues. The CDR3 nucleotides read TGTGCCAGCAGCTTGGCCCCAGGGGCCGCGAACACTGAAGCTTTCTTT. This encodes CASSLAPGAANTEAFF.